This T cell receptor (beta chain) was captured in a study of identifying expanded T cells in peripheral blood. Method: immunoSEQ multiplex PCR; TCRdb's copy keeps in-frame clones and lacks some. This sample has roughly 100,000 clones, with about 87% found just once. Remarks on this clone: As yet, its antigen is unknown.

During the collection period, no donor immune events like infections were recorded. The CDR3 is made up of 17 amino acids. The germline V gene encodes CDR1 SGHRS and CDR2 YFSETQ. Trimming left V 4 bases short and J 4 bases short, with 23 bases between. Study-level points and caveats: Technical replicates showed around 1.2 changed clones; approximately two weeks roughly 16; four weeks 19.

The receptor's source is a person aged 18 to 75 in good health. The specimen was blood. The gene calls are TRBV5-1 and TRBJ2-5; no firm D call. The CDR3 sequence: CASSLSPQLDLGETQYF. DNA for the CDR3: TGCGCCAGCAGCCTCTCCCCCCAATTGGACCTGGGAGAGACCCAGTACTTC.